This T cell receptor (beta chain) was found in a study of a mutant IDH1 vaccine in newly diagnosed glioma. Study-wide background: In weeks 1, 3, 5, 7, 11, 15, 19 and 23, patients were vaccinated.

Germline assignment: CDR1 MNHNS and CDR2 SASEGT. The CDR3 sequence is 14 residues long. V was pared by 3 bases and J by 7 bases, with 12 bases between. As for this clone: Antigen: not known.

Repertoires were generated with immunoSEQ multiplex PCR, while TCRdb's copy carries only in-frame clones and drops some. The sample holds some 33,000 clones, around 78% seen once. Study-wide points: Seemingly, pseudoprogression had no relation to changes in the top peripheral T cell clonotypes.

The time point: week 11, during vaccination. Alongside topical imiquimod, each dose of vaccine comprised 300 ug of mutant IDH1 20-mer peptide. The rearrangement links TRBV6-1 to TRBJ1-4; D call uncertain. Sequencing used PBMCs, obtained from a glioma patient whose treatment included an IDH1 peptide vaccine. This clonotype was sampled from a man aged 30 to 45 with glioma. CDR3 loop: CASSDAGITEKLFF. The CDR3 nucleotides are TGTGCCAGCAGTGACGCCGGGATCACTGAAAAACTGTTTTTT.